The 31 T cell receptor beta chains in this list originate from one sample, sequenced in a study of PD-1 blockade in classical Hodgkin lymphoma. Sequencing used immunoSEQ multiplex PCR; TCRdb keeps in-frame clones, though not all of them. Of approximately 80,000 clones listed, around 86% are singletons. Every patient experienced relapse after autologous stem cell transplantation, and brentuximab vedotin exposure varied. Source: peripheral blood mononuclear cells (PBMCs), taken at baseline. The receptors stem from a human donor with classical Hodgkin lymphoma.

This clone appeared a single time. The gene calls are TRBV29-1 and TRBJ1-1, with 9 bases fitting TRBD1. With V trimmed by 6 bases and J by 4 bases, 9 bases remained unmatched. There are 14 residues in the CDR3. CDR1 SQVTM and CDR2 ANQGSEA come from the germline V gene. CDR3 protein: CSVLLQGAGTEAFF. In DNA, the CDR3 is TGCAGCGTCCTTCTACAGGGGGCTGGCACTGAAGCTTTCTTT. The full variable domain, rest sourced from reference TRBV29-1 and TRBJ1-1, is SAVISQKPSRDICQRGTSLTIQCQVDSQVTMMFWYRQQPGQSLTLIATANQGSEATYESGFVIDKFPISRPNLTFSTLTVSNMSPEDSSIYLCSVLLQGAGTEAFFGQGTRLTVV.

The chain links TRBV15 to TRBJ2-3; 13 bases map to TRBD2. Trimming cost V 0 bases and J 0 bases; bases outside gene matches: 3. Germline values: CDR1 LNHNV, CDR2 YYDKDF (reference sequence). CDR3 length equals 18 residues. CDR3 sequence: CATSRELAGGPSTDTQYF. The CDR3 nucleotides read TGTGCCACCAGCAGAGAACTAGCGGGAGGGCCAAGCACAGATACGCAGTATTTT.

This chain links TRBV19 with TRBJ1-2, with D perhaps matching TRBD1 (5 bases). Germline CDR1 LNHDA, CDR2 SQIVND (reference sequence). Trimming took 5 bases from V and 5 from J, leaving 12 bases between them. The CDR3 totals 13 residues. This CDR3 is CASSSGTVYGYTF. For the CDR3, the DNA is TGTGCCAGTAGTTCCGGGACGGTGTATGGCTACACCTTC. Drawing the rest from reference TRBV19 and TRBJ1-2, the complete variable domain is DGGITQSPKYLFRKEGQNVTLSCEQNLNHDAMYWYRQDPGQGLRLIYYSQIVNDFQKGDIAEGYSVSREKKESFPLTVTSAQKNPTAFYLCASSSGTVYGYTFGSGTRLTVV.

The count of this clone is one. V is TRBV6-5 and J is TRBJ1-2; D is unresolved. V lost 0 bases, J lost 2 bases, and 10 bases lay in between. The CDR3 sequence is 15 residues long. CDR1 is MNHEY, CDR2 SVGAGI, per germline. CDR3 DNA sequence: TGTGCCAGCAGTTACTCGATCAGTGTGAACTATGGCTACACCTTC. Translating gives CASSYSISVNYGYTF.

The chain links TRBV10-3 to TRBJ2-7; 7 bases are a match to TRBD2. The length of the CDR3 is 13 residues. Looked up from germline, CDR1 is ENHRY and CDR2 is SYGVKD. J gave up 2 bases and V 8 bases, and 6 bases lay outside the gene matches. CDR3 sequence (DNA): TGTGCCATCGGGTCAGCGGGGACCTACGAGCAGTACTTC. Protein sequence: CAIGSAGTYEQYF.

This clone was counted a single time. V is TRBV19 and J is TRBJ2-2; 14 positions agree with TRBD2. CDR1 and CDR2 (germline): LNHDA, SQIVND (reference sequence). J was trimmed by 4 bases and V by 5 bases; bases with no gene match: 6. There are 17 residues in the CDR3. CDR3 loop: CASSPGLAGVITGELFF. The CDR3 nucleotides read TGTGCCAGTAGTCCGGGACTAGCGGGAGTGATCACCGGGGAGCTGTTTTTT.

V and J are TRBV7-2 and TRBJ2-7, with 13 bases identical to TRBD2. Germline CDR1 is SGHTA and CDR2 is FQGNSA. After removal of 5 bases from V and 2 bases from J, the junction contained 9 bases not matched to a gene. The CDR3 loop spans 17 amino acids. CDR3 residues: CASSGGLAGKYPYEQYF. In DNA, the CDR3 is TGTGCCAGCAGCGGGGGACTAGCGGGGAAGTATCCCTACGAGCAGTACTTC.

V gene TRBV7-9 combines with J gene TRBJ1-4; D gene unclear. Germline-derived CDR1 and CDR2 are SEHNR and FQNEAQ (reference sequence). The CDR3 is made up of 15 amino acids. The V end lost 1 base, the J end lost 0 bases, and 6 bases lay between the germline ends. The CDR3 bases are TGTGCCAGCAGCTTAGACCCGGCAACTAATGAAAAACTGTTTTTT. Translated: CASSLDPATNEKLFF.

The chain uses TRBV11-2 and TRBJ2-3, with TRBD2 matching 11 bases. After removal of 1 base from V and 7 bases from J, the junction contained 4 bases not matched to a gene. This CDR3 has 15 residues. Germline V lookup: CDR1 SGHAT, CDR2 FQNNGV. The CDR3: CASSLVAGGSNTQYF. DNA of the CDR3: TGTGCCAGCAGCTTAGTAGCGGGAGGGTCGAATACGCAGTATTTT.

The chain employs TRBV5-6 and TRBJ2-7; D is tentatively TRBD1 or TRBD2 (5 bases each). V was cut by 2 bases and J by 4 bases, with 13 bases left in between. The CDR3 extends over 14 amino acids. Germline lookup yields CDR1 SGHDT and CDR2 YYEEEE. CDR3 loop: CASSLGGGKYEQYF. The CDR3 nucleotides are TGTGCCAGCAGCTTAGGTGGGGGTAAATACGAGCAGTACTTC.

As concerns this clone: Other DNA sequences in the sample encode the same CDR3. The chain employs TRBV6-5 and TRBJ1-6; TRBD1 is a possible D gene (5 bases). The CDR3 has 13 residues. Germline V gene data show CDR1 as MNHEY and CDR2 as SVGAGI. Deletions cut 5 bases from V and 8 bases from J, with 10 bases between. CDR3 region: CASSLDRDSPLHF. The CDR3 DNA reads as TGTGCCAGCAGTCTAGACAGAGATTCACCCCTCCACTTT.

The chain combines TRBV30 with TRBJ1-2; unclear D gene. V was shortened by 0 bases and J by 3 bases, with 20 bases between the two germline ends. Per the germline V gene, CDR1 is GTSNPN and CDR2 is SVGIG (reference sequence). The CDR3 runs to 17 residues. The CDR3 spells CAWSVAPTGPSYYGYTF. The CDR3 DNA reads as TGTGCCTGGAGTGTAGCCCCAACCGGACCTTCATACTATGGCTACACCTTC.

V is TRBV9 and J is TRBJ2-7; tentative D call: TRBD2 (7 bases). Germline loops: CDR1 SGDLS, CDR2 YYNGEE. CDR3 length: 16 residues. V was clipped by 3 bases and J by 3 bases, with 19 bases between them. The CDR3 reads CASSAGRGAGVYEQYF. CDR3 coding DNA: TGTGCCAGCAGCGCCGGACGGGGGGCGGGAGTCTACGAGCAGTACTTC.

V is TRBV18 and J is TRBJ2-5; 11 nucleotides align to TRBD2. This CDR3 is 16 amino acids long. Germline V gives CDR1 KGHSH, CDR2 LQKENI. The J segment lost 2 bases and the V segment lost 4 bases, leaving 6 bases of the junction unmatched. The CDR3 is CASSRRGLADQETQYF. The CDR3 DNA reads as TGTGCCAGCTCACGGCGGGGACTAGCGGATCAAGAGACCCAGTACTTC.

This clone was seen just once. The chain couples TRBV5-4 to TRBJ2-1; a weak D match, TRBD1 (6 bases). CDR3 length: 15 residues. Trimming took 4 bases from V and 2 from J, leaving 13 bases between them. CDR1 SGHNT and CDR2 YYREEE come from the germline V gene (reference sequence). In nucleotides, the CDR3 is TGTGCCAGCAGCCAGGGTTGGGGGCCCTACAATGAGCAGTTCTTC. As protein: CASSQGWGPYNEQFF. The variable domain in full, completed from reference TRBV5-4 and TRBJ2-1, reads ETGVTQSPTHLIKTRGQQVTLRCSSQSGHNTVSWYQQALGQGPQFIFQYYREEENGRGNFPPRFSGLQFPNYSSELNVNALELDDSALYLCASSQGWGPYNEQFFGPGTRLTVL.

This chain connects TRBV29-1 to TRBJ1-1; D gene unclear. V shed 4 bases and J shed 3 bases, with 9 bases lying between them. The CDR3 spans 12 residues. Germline CDR1 and CDR2: SQVTM and ANQGSEA. The CDR3: CSVAPGDTEAFF. The CDR3 DNA sequence: TGCAGCGTTGCCCCAGGAGACACTGAAGCTTTCTTT.

This chain joins TRBV6-6 and TRBJ1-5, with TRBD1 as a possible D gene (5 bases). The CDR3 consists of 14 residues. With 5 bases removed from V and 4 bases from J, the gap between germline ends came to 12 bases. CDR1 is MNHNY, CDR2 SVGAGI, per germline (reference sequence). The DNA of the CDR3 is TGTGCCAGCAGTCTCGACAGAGTTAATCAGCCCCAGCATTTT. This codes for CASSLDRVNQPQHF.

The chain links TRBV6-1 to TRBJ2-1; unclear D gene. Trimming shortened V by 3 bases and J by 4 bases, and 16 bases separated the two germline ends. CDR3 size: 16 residues. Germline-derived CDR1 and CDR2 are MNHNS and SASEGT. The CDR3 nucleotides read TGTGCCAGCAGTGATCACGATATTGACCTTTACAATGAGCAGTTCTTC. This codes for CASSDHDIDLYNEQFF.

This clone was counted once. The chain carries TRBV7-9 and TRBJ1-2; no clear D gene. The CDR3 extends over 14 amino acids. V was shortened by 1 base and J by 4 bases, with 10 bases between the two germline ends. The germline CDR1 and CDR2 sequences are SEHNR and FQNEAQ (reference sequence). CDR3 amino acids: CASSLVGVSYGYTF. CDR3 DNA: TGTGCCAGCAGCTTAGTCGGGGTTAGCTATGGCTACACCTTC.

This clone was seen only once. V gene TRBV5-1 combines with J gene TRBJ2-1; 7 positions match TRBD1. Germline V gene lookup returns CDR1 SGHRS and CDR2 YFSETQ. The CDR3 has 14 amino acids. The ends lost 4 bases at V and 4 bases at J; junction bases unmatched: 5. The CDR3 nucleotides read TGCGCCAGCAGCCTGGGACAGAAATACAATGAGCAGTTCTTC. Translation: CASSLGQKYNEQFF.

This chain joins TRBV6-6 and TRBJ1-4; the D gene is possibly TRBD1 (5 bases). This CDR3 contains 16 residues. V was pared by 4 bases and J by 8 bases, with 20 bases between. The germline CDR1 and CDR2 sequences are MNHNY and SVGAGI (reference sequence). CDR3 sequence: CASSSQGAGTGEKLFF. In nucleotides, the CDR3 is TGTGCCAGCAGTTCCCAAGGAGCAGGAACAGGCGAAAAACTGTTTTTT.

This chain joins TRBV28 and TRBJ2-5; TRBD1 agrees at 9 bases. With 2 bases clipped from V and 9 bases from J, the junction kept 7 bases outside the gene matches. The V gene's germline CDR1 is MDHEN and CDR2 SYDVKM. The CDR3 covers 14 residues. CDR3 nucleotides: TGTGCCAGCAGTTTACAGGGACGGACAGGGGCCCAGTACTTC. It specifies CASSLQGRTGAQYF. Filled out from reference TRBV28 and TRBJ2-5, the complete variable domain reads DVKVTQSSRYLVKRTGEKVFLECVQDMDHENMFWYRQDPGLGLRLIYFSYDVKMKEKGDIPEGYSVSREKKERFSLILESASTNQTSMYLCASSLQGRTGAQYFGPGTRLLVL.

The rearrangement joins TRBV9 to TRBJ1-4; no firm D call. Trimming shortened V by 4 bases and J by 6 bases, and 16 bases separated the two germline ends. CDR1 SGDLS and CDR2 YYNGEE come from the germline V gene. The CDR3 runs 15 residues. CDR3 protein: CASSPSPRFDEKLFF. The CDR3 DNA is TGTGCCAGCAGCCCTAGCCCTCGGTTTGATGAAAAACTGTTTTTT.

In this sample, this clone turned up once. The chain carries TRBV6-1 and TRBJ1-2, with a possible D match to TRBD1 (6 bases). Germline V gene lookup returns CDR1 MNHNS and CDR2 SASEGT. The CDR3 runs 16 residues. Trimming left V 1 base short and J 5 bases short, with 17 bases between. The chain's CDR3 is CASSEDNGRGVYGYTF. As DNA, the CDR3 is TGTGCCAGCAGTGAAGATAATGGCAGGGGCGTTTATGGCTACACCTTC.

The chain combines TRBV28 with TRBJ2-2; D is ambiguous. This CDR3 contains 11 residues. The V gene lost 6 bases and the J gene lost 9 bases, with 8 bases spanning the gap. Germline assignment: CDR1 MDHEN and CDR2 SYDVKM. Here the CDR3 reads CASSLRRELFF. CDR3 nucleotide sequence: TGTGCCAGCAGCCTCCGGCGGGAGCTGTTTTTT.

A few counts support this clone. The rearrangement links TRBV5-1 to TRBJ1-2; D may be TRBD1 (6 bases). The CDR3 is 14 residues long. The germline CDR1 and CDR2 sequences are SGHRS and YFSETQ. Trimming stripped 2 bases from V and 2 bases from J, with 10 bases between. The CDR3 region has the DNA TGCGCCAGCAGCTTAGGACAGTCGAACTATGGCTACACCTTC. This sequence encodes CASSLGQSNYGYTF.

This clone has only one observation. The CDR3 DNA reads as TGCGCCAGCAGCCTGGGCAAAGCGGGAGGGTCCTACGAGCAGTACTTC. Translated, it gives CASSLGKAGGSYEQYF. The gene calls are TRBV5-1 and TRBJ2-7; 10 bases agree with TRBD2. The V gene's germline CDR1 is SGHRS and CDR2 YFSETQ. Unmatched junction bases numbered 8, after V lost 4 bases and J lost 1 base. CDR3 size: 16 residues.

This chain joins TRBV2 and TRBJ1-1, with no clear D. CDR1 and CDR2 from the germline V gene are SNHLY and FYNNEI. This CDR3 region has 14 residues. Trimming removed 0 bases from V and 4 bases from J, with 9 bases in between. The DNA for the CDR3 is TGTGCCAGCAGTGAAGCGCCTCGGGGCACTGAAGCTTTCTTT. This codes for CASSEAPRGTEAFF.

The chain combines TRBV27 with TRBJ1-1; the D is unclear. CDR3 size: 14 residues. V lost 3 bases and J 1 base, leaving 9 bases between the germline ends. CDR1 is MNHEY and CDR2 is SMNVEV in the germline V gene (reference sequence). CDR3 amino acids: CASSFGWENTEAFF. The CDR3, as DNA: TGTGCCAGCAGTTTCGGCTGGGAGAACACTGAAGCTTTCTTT.

This chain connects TRBV6-1 to TRBJ1-4; 7 nucleotides match TRBD1. The CDR3 has 15 residues. Germline lookup yields CDR1 MNHNS and CDR2 SASEGT. Germline trimming cut 4 bases from V and 4 bases from J; bases unmatched to any gene: 6. CDR3 sequence reads: CASSAGTAYNEKLFF. CDR3 nucleotide sequence: TGTGCCAGCAGTGCCGGGACAGCCTATAATGAAAAACTGTTTTTT.

This rearrangement joins TRBV30 to TRBJ2-5, with D perhaps matching TRBD1 or TRBD2 (6 bases each). The CDR3 runs 14 residues. Trimming took off 0 bases at V and 5 bases at J, with 13 bases between the two ends. From germline, CDR1 is GTSNPN and CDR2 SVGIG (reference sequence). The CDR3 reads CAWSVLAGDETQYF. The CDR3 region has the DNA TGTGCCTGGAGTGTACTAGCAGGGGACGAGACCCAGTACTTC.